Each of the 14 T cell receptor beta chains below was sequenced from the same sample in a study of blood T cell repertoires in COVID-19. Assay used: immunoSEQ multiplex PCR; TCRdb lists only in-frame clones, some missing. The data hold fewer than 50,000 clones, with roughly 88% observed a single time. Specimen: peripheral blood. These TCRs come from a woman older than 75 with acute or convalescent COVID-19.

The V gene is TRBV2, the J gene TRBJ2-1; TRBD1 is a possible D gene (7 bases). The V end lost 4 bases, the J end lost 5 bases, and 15 bases lay between the germline ends. Looked up from germline, CDR1 is SNHLY and CDR2 is FYNNEI. This CDR3 contains 15 residues. The CDR3 here is CASSAQGGTNNEQFF. CDR3 bases: TGTGCCAGCAGTGCCCAGGGGGGTACAAACAATGAGCAGTTCTTC.

J is TRBJ2-5 and V is TRBV10-1, with TRBD1 as a possible D gene (5 bases). Between the trimmed V and J ends, which lost 3 bases and 5 bases, there was a span of 7 bases. Germline-derived CDR1 and CDR2 are WNHNN and SYGVQD (reference sequence). CDR3 size: 12 residues. CDR3 sequence: CASSEGVETQYF. DNA for the CDR3: TGCGCCAGCAGTGAAGGGGTTGAGACCCAGTACTTC.

This chain connects TRBV9 to TRBJ2-1; 7 bases align to TRBD2. V lost 3 bases and J lost 3; bases outside the gene matches: 15. Germline-derived CDR1 and CDR2 are SGDLS and YYNGEE. The CDR3 length is 18 residues. CDR3 DNA: TGTGCCAGCAGCGCTAGTCCTAGCGGCCAGAAGATCTACAATGAGCAGTTCTTC. Its protein is CASSASPSGQKIYNEQFF.

This chain joins TRBV18 and TRBJ2-3, with 8 bases identical to TRBD2. Germline V gene lookup returns CDR1 KGHSH and CDR2 LQKENI. CDR3 length equals 17 residues. The J segment lost 0 bases and the V segment lost 1 base, leaving 6 bases of the junction unmatched. CDR3 DNA sequence: TGTGCCAGCTCACCACTCGGCGGGGGGACTAGCACAGATACGCAGTATTTT. Protein sequence: CASSPLGGGTSTDTQYF.

The chain carries TRBV7-8 and TRBJ1-1; D uncertain. This CDR3 has 14 residues. The germline V gene encodes CDR1 SGHVS and CDR2 FQNEAQ. V was cut by 0 bases and J by 7 bases, with 12 bases left in between. The CDR3 spells CASSLAGEQSEAFF. The CDR3 DNA is TGTGCCAGCAGCTTAGCCGGGGAACAGAGTGAAGCTTTCTTT.

This clone appeared a single time. The chain is built from TRBV2 and TRBJ1-1; D is unclear. Trimming removed 10 bases at V and 1 base at J, with 7 bases between. The CDR3 totals 11 residues. Germline V gene data show CDR1 as SNHLY and CDR2 as FYNNEI. The CDR3 bases are TGTGCCACCTACAGGAACACTGAAGCTTTCTTT. It yields the protein CATYRNTEAFF.

The chain employs TRBV3-1 (or the pseudogene TRBV3-2) and TRBJ2-2; 9 bases line up with TRBD2. Germline lookup yields CDR1 LGHDT and CDR2 YNNKEL (reference sequence). The CDR3 spans 16 residues. V lost 3 bases, J lost 6 bases, and 8 bases stayed unmatched. CDR3 protein: CASSQDAGGMAGELFF. DNA of the CDR3: TGTGCCAGCAGCCAGGATGCGGGAGGGATGGCCGGGGAGCTGTTTTTT.

This clone was seen a single time. The chain links TRBV5-4 to TRBJ2-1, with D tentatively TRBD1 (5 bases). Germline values: CDR1 SGHNT, CDR2 YYREEE (reference sequence). V was shortened by 9 bases and J by 6 bases, with 16 bases between the two germline ends. The CDR3 is 13 amino acids. The CDR3 DNA reads as TGTGCCACCGGCAGGGCTAACCCCAATGAGCAGTTCTTC. Encoded protein: CATGRANPNEQFF. Variable domain in full (rest from reference TRBV5-4 and TRBJ2-1): ETGVTQSPTHLIKTRGQQVTLRCSSQSGHNTVSWYQQALGQGPQFIFQYYREEENGRGNFPPRFSGLQFPNYSSELNVNALELDDSALYLCATGRANPNEQFFGPGTRLTVL.

The V and J genes are TRBV6-2 or TRBV6-3 and TRBJ2-5, with TRBD2 as a possible D gene (5 bases). Trimming took 0 bases from V and 2 from J, leaving 10 bases between them. The CDR3 loop spans 15 amino acids. Germline loops: CDR1 MNHEY, CDR2 SVGEGT. This CDR3 reads CASSYSEADQETQYF. DNA of the CDR3: TGTGCCAGCAGTTACTCGGAGGCAGATCAAGAGACCCAGTACTTC.

The chain recombines TRBV27 with TRBJ2-7; D is unclear. Trimming removed 0 bases at V and 3 bases at J, with 12 bases between. The germline gives CDR1 MNHEY, CDR2 SMNVEV (reference sequence). This CDR3 region has 15 residues. CDR3 loop: CASSLSFQRIYEQYF. The CDR3 bases are TGTGCCAGCAGTTTATCGTTCCAGCGCATCTACGAGCAGTACTTC.

The V gene is TRBV24-1, the J gene TRBJ2-3; 12 bases fit TRBD2. V shed 0 bases, J shed 6 bases, and the junction held 0 bases outside the gene matches. Per the germline V gene, CDR1 is KGHDR and CDR2 is SFDVKD. The CDR3 spans 15 residues. The CDR3 nucleotides read TGTGCCACCAGTGATTTGACTAGCGGGAGGGATACGCAGTATTTT. Translated: CATSDLTSGRDTQYF.

This clone was found once. The chain combines TRBV7-8 with TRBJ2-7, with TRBD2 matching 13 bases. CDR3 length equals 18 residues. J was trimmed by 3 bases and V by 1 base; bases with no gene match: 9. Germline CDR1 and CDR2: SGHVS and FQNEAQ. CDR3 protein: CASSLVGGLAGRVYEQYF. As DNA, the CDR3 is TGTGCCAGCAGCTTAGTAGGGGGACTAGCGGGGAGGGTCTACGAGCAGTACTTC. Full variable domain (missing parts from reference TRBV7-8 and TRBJ2-7): GAGVSQSPRYKVAKRGQDVALRCDPISGHVSLFWYQQALGQGPEFLTYFQNEAQLDKSGLPSDRFFAERPEGSVSTLKIQRTQQEDSAVYLCASSLVGGLAGRVYEQYFGPGTRLTVT.

This chain uses TRBV18 with TRBJ2-1; TRBD2 aligns across 11 bases. The CDR3 consists of 17 residues. Germline trimming cut 3 bases from V and 6 bases from J; bases unmatched to any gene: 10. CDR1 KGHSH and CDR2 LQKENI come from the germline V gene. The CDR3 reads CASSPGTSGAGVNEQFF. CDR3 in DNA: TGTGCCAGCTCACCCGGGACTAGCGGTGCGGGAGTCAATGAGCAGTTCTTC.

The chain's CDR3 is CASSQEELAGLTWGGGEQYF. In nucleotides, the CDR3 is TGCGCCAGCAGCCAAGAAGAGTTAGCGGGCCTGACCTGGGGCGGGGGAGAGCAGTACTTC. The rearrangement links TRBV4-1 to TRBJ2-7; 7 nucleotides match TRBD2. With V trimmed by 0 bases and J by 7 bases, 24 bases remained unmatched. Germline values: CDR1 MGHRA, CDR2 YSYEKL. This CDR3 is 20 amino acids long.